Reported below is one T cell receptor (beta chain). This record belongs to a study of blood T cell repertoires in COVID-19. Study summary: Whether acute or convalescent, the COVID-19 samples came from the United States, Italy and Spain. PBMCs, B-cell-depleted T cells, or T cells provided the cDNA or gDNA that made up the material.

The germline CDR1 and CDR2 sequences are LNHNV and YYDKDF (reference sequence). The CDR3 loop spans 14 amino acids. The ends lost 1 base at V and 6 bases at J; junction bases unmatched: 5. Authors' methods: Researchers report that nucleated cell counts were estimated from reference gene primer amplification. TCRdb keeps only in-frame clones here, not all; method: immunoSEQ multiplex PCR. That table supplies the V and J calls and clone size; D and trimming were determined from the DNA. The table records approximately 180,000 clones, roughly 85% of them present only once. The sequence derives from a man in his fifties or sixties with acute or convalescent COVID-19. The rearrangement joins TRBV15 to TRBJ1-1; 7 bases are shared with TRBD1. Sequenced sample: peripheral blood. Written as DNA, the CDR3 is TGTGCCACCAGCAGAGGAGGGGGCCTCGCTGAAGCTTTCTTT. Amino acid sequence: CATSRGGGLAEAFF. The full variable domain, in which reference TRBV15 and TRBJ1-1 provide the parts outside the CDR3, is DAMVIQNPRYQVTQFGKPVTLSCSQTLNHNVMYWYQQKSSQAPKLLFHYYDKDFNNEADTPDNFQSRRPNTSFCFLDIRSPGLGDTAMYLCATSRGGGLAEAFFGQGTRLTVV.